Sequencing of this T cell receptor (beta chain) was carried out in a study of T cell responses to AZD1222 COVID-19 vaccine. Overall study results and limits: It was only a handful of AZD1222 recipients who were seropositive at baseline. Scientists sampled the repertoires only once the peak T cell response had passed.

Germline CDR1 is SGHRS and CDR2 is YFSETQ. The CDR3 has 15 residues. Trimming removed 0 bases at V and 10 bases at J, with 14 bases between. To note about this clone: Its target is unknown.

Method: immunoSEQ multiplex PCR; TCRdb's copy keeps in-frame clones and lacks some. The sample has about 120,000 clones, approximately 86% seen once. Second-dose recipients at about 4 or about 12 weeks were treated as one pooled group. Material: peripheral blood, obtained 28 days after the second AZD1222 dose. This TCR came from an adult who received the AZD1222 COVID-19 vaccine. This chain connects TRBV5-1 to TRBJ1-6; unclear D gene. The CDR3 loop reads CASSLEGNKESPLHF. The CDR3, as DNA: TGCGCCAGCAGCTTGGAGGGAAATAAGGAATCACCCCTCCACTTT.